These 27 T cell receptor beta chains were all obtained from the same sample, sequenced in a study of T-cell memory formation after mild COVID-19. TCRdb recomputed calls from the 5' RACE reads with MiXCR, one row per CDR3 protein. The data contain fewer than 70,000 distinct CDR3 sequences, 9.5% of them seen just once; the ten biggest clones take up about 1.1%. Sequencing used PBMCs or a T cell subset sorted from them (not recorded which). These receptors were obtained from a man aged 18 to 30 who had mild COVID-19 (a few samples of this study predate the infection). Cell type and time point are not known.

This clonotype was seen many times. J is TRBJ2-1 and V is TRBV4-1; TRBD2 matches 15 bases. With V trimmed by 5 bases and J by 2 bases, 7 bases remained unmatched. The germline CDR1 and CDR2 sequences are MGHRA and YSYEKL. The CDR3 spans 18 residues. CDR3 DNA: TGCGCCAGCAGCGGGGGACTAGCGGGGGGTAACCCCTACAATGAGCAGTTCTTC. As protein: CASSGGLAGGNPYNEQFF.

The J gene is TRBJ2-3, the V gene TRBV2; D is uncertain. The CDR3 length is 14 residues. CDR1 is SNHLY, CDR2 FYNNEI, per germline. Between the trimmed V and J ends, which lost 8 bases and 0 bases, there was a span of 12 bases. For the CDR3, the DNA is TGTGCCAGCGGTTCCTCTCTTAGCACAGATACGCAGTATTTT. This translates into CASGSSLSTDTQYF.

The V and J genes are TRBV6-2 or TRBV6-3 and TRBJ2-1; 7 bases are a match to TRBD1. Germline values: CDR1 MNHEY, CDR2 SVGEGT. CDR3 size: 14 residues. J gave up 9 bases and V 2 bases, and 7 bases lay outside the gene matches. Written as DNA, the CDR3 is TGTGCCAGCAGTTACACGACAGGGTACGGTGAGCAGTTCTTC. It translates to CASSYTTGYGEQFF.

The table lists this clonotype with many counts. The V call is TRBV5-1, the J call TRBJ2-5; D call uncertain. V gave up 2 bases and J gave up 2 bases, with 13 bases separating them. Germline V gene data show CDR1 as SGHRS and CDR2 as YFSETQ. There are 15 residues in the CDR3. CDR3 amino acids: CASSLSPALQETQYF. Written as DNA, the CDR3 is TGCGCCAGCAGCTTATCTCCCGCGCTACAAGAGACCCAGTACTTC.

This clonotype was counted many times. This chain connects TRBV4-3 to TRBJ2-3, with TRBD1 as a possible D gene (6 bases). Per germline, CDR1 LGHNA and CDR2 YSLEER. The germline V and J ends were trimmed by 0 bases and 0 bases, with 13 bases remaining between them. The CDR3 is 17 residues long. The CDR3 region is CASSQDWSTGSTDTQYF. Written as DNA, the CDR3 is TGCGCCAGCAGCCAAGATTGGTCGACAGGCAGCACAGATACGCAGTATTTT.

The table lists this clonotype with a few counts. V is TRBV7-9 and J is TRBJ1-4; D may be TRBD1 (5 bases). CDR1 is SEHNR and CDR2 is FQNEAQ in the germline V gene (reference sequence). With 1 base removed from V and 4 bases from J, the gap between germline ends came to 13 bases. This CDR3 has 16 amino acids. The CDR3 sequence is CASSLVLTAFNEKLFF. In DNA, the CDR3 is TGTGCCAGCAGCTTAGTCTTGACAGCTTTTAATGAAAAACTGTTTTTT.

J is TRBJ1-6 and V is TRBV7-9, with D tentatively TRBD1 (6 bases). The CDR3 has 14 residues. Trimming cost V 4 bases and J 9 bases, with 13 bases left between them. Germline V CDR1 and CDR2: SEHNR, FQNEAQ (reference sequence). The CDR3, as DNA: TGTGCCAGCAGCTCGGACAGCCTTGCTTCACCCCTCCACTTT. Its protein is CASSSDSLASPLHF.

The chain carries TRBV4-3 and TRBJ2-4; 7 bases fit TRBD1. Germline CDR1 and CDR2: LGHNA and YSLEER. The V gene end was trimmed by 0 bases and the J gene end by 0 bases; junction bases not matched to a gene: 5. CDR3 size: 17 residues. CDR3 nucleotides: TGCGCCAGCAGCCAAGACAGGGCAGGGGGAGCCAAAAACATTCAGTACTTC. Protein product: CASSQDRAGGAKNIQYF.

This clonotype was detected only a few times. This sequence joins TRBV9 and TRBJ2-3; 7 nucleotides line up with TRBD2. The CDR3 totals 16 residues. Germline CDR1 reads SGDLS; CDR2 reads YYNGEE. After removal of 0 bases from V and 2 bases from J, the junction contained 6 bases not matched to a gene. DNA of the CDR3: TGTGCCAGCAGCGTAGGTGCTAGCGGATACACAGATACGCAGTATTTT. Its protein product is CASSVGASGYTDTQYF.

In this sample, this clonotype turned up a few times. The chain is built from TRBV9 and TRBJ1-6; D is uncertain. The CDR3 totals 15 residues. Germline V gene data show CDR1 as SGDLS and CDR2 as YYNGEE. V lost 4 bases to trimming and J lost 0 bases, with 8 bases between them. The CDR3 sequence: CASSPPSSYNSPLHF. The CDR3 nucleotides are TGTGCCAGCAGCCCACCGAGCTCCTATAATTCACCCCTCCACTTT.

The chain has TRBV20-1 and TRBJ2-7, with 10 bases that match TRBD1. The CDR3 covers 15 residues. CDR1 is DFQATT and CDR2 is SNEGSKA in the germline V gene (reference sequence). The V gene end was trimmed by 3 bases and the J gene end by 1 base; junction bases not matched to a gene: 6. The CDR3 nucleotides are TGCAGTGCTAGCCCCGGGACAGGGGCATCCTACGAGCAGTACTTC. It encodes CSASPGTGASYEQYF.

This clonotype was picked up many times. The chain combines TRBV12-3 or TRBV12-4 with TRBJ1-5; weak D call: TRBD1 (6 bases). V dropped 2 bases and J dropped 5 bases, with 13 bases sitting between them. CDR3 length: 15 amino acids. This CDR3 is CASSLLPGVDQPQHF. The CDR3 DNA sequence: TGTGCCAGCAGTTTATTGCCAGGGGTTGATCAGCCCCAGCATTTT.

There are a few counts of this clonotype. The CDR3 coding sequence is TGCGCCAGCAGCCAAGATAGGGTAGGAGGGTTCGGGGAGCTGTTTTTT. Translated, it gives CASSQDRVGGFGELFF. V is TRBV4-3 and J is TRBJ2-2; D perhaps matches TRBD2 (6 bases). The CDR3 is 16 residues long. In germline, CDR1 is LGHNA, CDR2 YSLEER. Trimming left V 0 bases short and J 7 bases short, with 15 bases between.

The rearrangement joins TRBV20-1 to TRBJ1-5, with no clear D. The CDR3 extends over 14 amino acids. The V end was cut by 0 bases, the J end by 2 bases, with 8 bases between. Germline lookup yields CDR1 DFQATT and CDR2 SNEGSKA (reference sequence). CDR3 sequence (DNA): TGCAGTGCTAGAGATCGAACAGGCAATCAGCCCCAGCATTTT. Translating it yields CSARDRTGNQPQHF.

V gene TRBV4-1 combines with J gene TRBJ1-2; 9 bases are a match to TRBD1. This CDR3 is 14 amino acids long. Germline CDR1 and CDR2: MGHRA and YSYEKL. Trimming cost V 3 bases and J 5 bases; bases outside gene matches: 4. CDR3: CASSQHGQGYGYTF. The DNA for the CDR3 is TGCGCCAGCAGCCAGCACGGACAGGGGTATGGCTACACCTTC.

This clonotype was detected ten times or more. As DNA, the CDR3 is TGTGCCAGCAGCCAAGACGGACGGGAGACCCAGTACTTC. It codes for CASSQDGRETQYF. The chain employs TRBV4-2 and TRBJ2-5, with D hard to call. Germline values: CDR1 LGHNA, CDR2 YNFKEQ. The CDR3 totals 13 residues. The V end was cut by 0 bases, the J end by 5 bases, with 7 bases between.

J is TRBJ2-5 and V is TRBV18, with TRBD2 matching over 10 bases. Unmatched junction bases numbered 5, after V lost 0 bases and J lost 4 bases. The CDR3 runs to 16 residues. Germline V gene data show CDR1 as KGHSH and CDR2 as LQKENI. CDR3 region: CASSPPAAGGRETQYF. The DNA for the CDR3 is TGTGCCAGCTCACCACCGGCAGCGGGGGGGCGAGAGACCCAGTACTTC.

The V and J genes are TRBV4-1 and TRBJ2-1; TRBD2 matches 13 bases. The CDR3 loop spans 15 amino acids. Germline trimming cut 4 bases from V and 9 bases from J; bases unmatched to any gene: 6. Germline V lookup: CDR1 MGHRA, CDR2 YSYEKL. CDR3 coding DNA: TGCGCCAGCAGCCCTACTAGCGGGGGGGCCTCTGAGCAGTTCTTC. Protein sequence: CASSPTSGGASEQFF.

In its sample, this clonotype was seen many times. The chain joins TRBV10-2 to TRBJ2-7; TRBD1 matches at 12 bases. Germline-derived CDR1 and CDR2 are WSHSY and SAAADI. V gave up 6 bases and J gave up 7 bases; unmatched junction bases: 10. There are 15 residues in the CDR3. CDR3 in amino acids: CASSAPGQGAREQYF. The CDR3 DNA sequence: TGCGCCAGCAGCGCACCGGGACAGGGGGCGCGGGAGCAGTACTTC.

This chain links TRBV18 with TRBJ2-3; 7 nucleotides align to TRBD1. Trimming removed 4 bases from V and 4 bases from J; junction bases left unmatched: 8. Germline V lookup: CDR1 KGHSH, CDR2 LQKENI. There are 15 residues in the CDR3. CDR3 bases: TGTGCCAGCTCACAGACCGGGACAGCTGCAGATACGCAGTATTTT. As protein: CASSQTGTAADTQYF.

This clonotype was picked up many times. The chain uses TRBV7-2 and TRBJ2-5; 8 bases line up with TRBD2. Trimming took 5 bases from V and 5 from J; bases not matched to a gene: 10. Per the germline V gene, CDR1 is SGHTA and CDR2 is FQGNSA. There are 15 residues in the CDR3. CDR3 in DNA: TGTGCCAGCAGCCCACAGCGGGGGTGGGGGGAGACCCAGTACTTC. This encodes CASSPQRGWGETQYF.

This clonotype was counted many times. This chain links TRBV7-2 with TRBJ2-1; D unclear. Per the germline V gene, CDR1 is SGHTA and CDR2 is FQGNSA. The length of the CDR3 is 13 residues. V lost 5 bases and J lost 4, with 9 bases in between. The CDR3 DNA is TGTGCCAGCAGCACCCAGAGATACAATGAGCAGTTCTTC. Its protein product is CASSTQRYNEQFF.

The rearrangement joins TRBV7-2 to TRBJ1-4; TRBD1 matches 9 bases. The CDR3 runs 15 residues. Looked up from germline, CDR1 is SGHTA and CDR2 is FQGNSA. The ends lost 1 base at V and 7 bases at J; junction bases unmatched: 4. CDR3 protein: CASSLEGTGREKLFF. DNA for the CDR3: TGTGCCAGCAGCTTAGAGGGGACAGGGCGTGAAAAACTGTTTTTT.

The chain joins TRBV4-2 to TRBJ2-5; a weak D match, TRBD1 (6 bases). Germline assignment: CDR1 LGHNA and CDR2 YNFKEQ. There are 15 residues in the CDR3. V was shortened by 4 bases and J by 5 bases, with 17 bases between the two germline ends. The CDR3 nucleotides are TGTGCCAGCAGCCTCAACGTGGGGACATTGGAGACCCAGTACTTC. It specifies CASSLNVGTLETQYF.

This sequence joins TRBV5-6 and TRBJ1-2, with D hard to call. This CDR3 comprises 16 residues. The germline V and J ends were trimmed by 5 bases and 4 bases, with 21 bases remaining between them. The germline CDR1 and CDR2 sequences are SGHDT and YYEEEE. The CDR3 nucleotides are TGTGCCAGCAGTCTCGGCGGAAGGAGTAGCGGCTATGGCTACACCTTC. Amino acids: CASSLGGRSSGYGYTF. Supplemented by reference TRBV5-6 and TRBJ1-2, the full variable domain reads DAGVTQSPTHLIKTRGQQVTLRCSPKSGHDTVSWYQQALGQGPQFIFQYYEEEERQRGNFPDRFSGHQFPNYSSELNVNALLLGDSALYLCASSLGGRSSGYGYTFGSGTRLTVV.

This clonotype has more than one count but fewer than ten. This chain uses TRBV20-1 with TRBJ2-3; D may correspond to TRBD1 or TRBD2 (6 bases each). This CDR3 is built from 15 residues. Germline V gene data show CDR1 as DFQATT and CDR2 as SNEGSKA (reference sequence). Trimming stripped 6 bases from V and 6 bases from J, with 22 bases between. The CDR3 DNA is TGCAGTGCCAGAATTCCAGGGGCCCGGGGGGATACGCAGTATTTT. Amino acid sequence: CSARIPGARGDTQYF.

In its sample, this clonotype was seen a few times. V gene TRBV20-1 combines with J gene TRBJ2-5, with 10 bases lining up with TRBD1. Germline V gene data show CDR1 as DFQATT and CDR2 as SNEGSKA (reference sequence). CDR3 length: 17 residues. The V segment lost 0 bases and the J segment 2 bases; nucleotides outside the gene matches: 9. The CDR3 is CSARDLRRDRGQETQYF. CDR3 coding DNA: TGCAGTGCTAGAGATCTTAGAAGGGACAGGGGACAAGAGACCCAGTACTTC.